This T cell receptor (beta chain) was found in a study of beta chain features in type 1 diabetes. Turning to the study itself: No patient-donor differences in age, gender, total cells or subset yield.

Germline V gene lookup returns CDR1 MDHEN and CDR2 SYDVKM. CDR3 size: 10 residues. Trimming shortened V by 10 bases and J by 5 bases, and 9 bases separated the two germline ends. Study conclusions and caveats: Shorter TCRB CDR3s, moderately but significantly so, were found in Type 1 diabetes patients in all four CD4+ subsets. cDNA-based reads could over-represent cells with high TCR expression. The naive, central memory and Treg TCRB repertoires showed an apparent similarity that was greater among patients than among healthy donors. The study found fewer insertions and more deletions at VDJ junctions in type 1 diabetes patients.

This clone showed up just a few times. The target antigen is unknown. Reverse transcription of all isolated RNA meant that expressed TCRB transcripts were sequenced. Sequenced by immunoSEQ multiplex PCR; TCRdb stores in-frame clones only, minus some. The sample shows a few hundred thousand clones, roughly 17% of them seen only once. Sequenced input: naive CD4+ T cells from blood. This chain connects TRBV28 to TRBJ2-7; D uncertain. The receptor was derived from a young man with type 1 diabetes. CDR3 sequence reads: CATLSHEQYF. In DNA, the CDR3 is TGTGCCACCCTGTCCCACGAGCAGTACTTC. Variable domain in full (rest from reference TRBV28 and TRBJ2-7): DVKVTQSSRYLVKRTGEKVFLECVQDMDHENMFWYRQDPGLGLRLIYFSYDVKMKEKGDIPEGYSVSREKKERFSLILESASTNQTSMYLCATLSHEQYFGPGTRLTVT.